The clone carrying this T cell receptor beta chain was counted only a few times. Its target is unknown. TCRdb used MiXCR to reprocess the RT-PCR reads, holding one entry per CDR3 protein. The sample holds hundreds of thousands of distinct CDR3 sequences, approximately 10% seen once. This sample was included in a study of response to subunit inactivated influenza vaccine. Findings and limits, study-wide: Authors suggested that a seasonal influenza vaccination recruits few new T cells each time.

This CDR3 comprises 15 residues. The V gene's germline CDR1 is SEHNR and CDR2 FQNEAQ (reference sequence). The ends lost 1 base at V and 7 bases at J; junction bases unmatched: 8. The V and J genes are TRBV7-9 and TRBJ2-3, with 7 bases aligning to TRBD1. Sequenced material: PBMCs from blood, taken on the day of vaccination. This sequence originates from a man aged 50 to 59 who received an inactivated influenza vaccine. The CDR3 DNA reads TGTGCCAGCAGCTTAGAGGGACAGAAGTTCTATACGCAGTATTTT. Its protein product is CASSLEGQKFYTQYF.